These T cell receptor beta chains were read from a single sample in a study of blood T cell repertoires in COVID-19. Some clones are missing from TCRdb's copy, which holds only in-frame ones; the method was immunoSEQ multiplex PCR. The table lists 200,000 or so clones, roughly 88% of them singletons, with under 4% in the top ten. Specimen: PBMCs or T cells enriched from blood (not recorded which). The receptors originated from a woman aged 35 to 49 with acute COVID-19. CDR3s include the opening cysteine and the closing phenylalanine or tryptophan. D genes are given only for firm matches. Some rows mark clone size as missing; the rest say once, few, many or name a class of expanded clone.

clone_size: few; j_call: TRBJ2-5; v_call: TRBV7-9; d_call: NA; cdr3_aa: CASSLVAGVETQYF; cdr3_nt: TGTGCCAGCAGCTTAGTGGCAGGGGTAGAGACCCAGTACTTC
clone_size: NA; j_call: TRBJ1-5; v_call: TRBV19; d_call: NA; cdr3_aa: CASSRAGSNQPQHF; cdr3_nt: TGTGCCAGTAGTAGGGCAGGTAGCAATCAGCCCCAGCATTTT
clone_size: NA; j_call: TRBJ1-3; v_call: TRBV24-1; d_call: NA; cdr3_aa: CATSELTGLGNTIYF; cdr3_nt: TGTGCCACCAGTGAACTCACAGGGCTTGGAAACACCATATATTTT
clone_size: few; j_call: TRBJ1-5; v_call: TRBV19; d_call: TRBD1; cdr3_aa: CASKARQGWNQPQHF; cdr3_nt: TGTGCCAGTAAGGCGAGACAGGGTTGGAATCAGCCCCAGCATTTT
clone_size: NA; j_call: TRBJ1-1; v_call: TRBV11-2; d_call: NA; cdr3_aa: CASSPKDSRMNTEAFF; cdr3_nt: TGTGCCAGCAGCCCGAAGGACAGCCGAATGAACACTGAAGCTTTCTTT
clone_size: once; j_call: TRBJ2-6; v_call: TRBV9; d_call: NA; cdr3_aa: CASSALQERRSGANVLTF; cdr3_nt: TGTGCCAGCAGCGCATTACAGGAACGGCGCTCTGGGGCCAACGTCCTGACTTTC
clone_size: NA; j_call: TRBJ1-4; v_call: TRBV6-5; d_call: TRBD1; cdr3_aa: CASGRTGYEKLFF; cdr3_nt: TGTGCCAGCGGCCGGACAGGGTACGAAAAACTGTTTTTT
clone_size: NA; j_call: TRBJ2-7; v_call: TRBV11-1; d_call: TRBD1; cdr3_aa: CASSWGQGVYEQYF; cdr3_nt: TGTGCCAGCAGCTGGGGACAGGGGGTCTACGAGCAGTACTTC
clone_size: NA; j_call: TRBJ1-2; v_call: TRBV9; d_call: NA; cdr3_aa: CASSAQINYGYTF; cdr3_nt: TGTGCCAGCAGCGCACAGATTAACTATGGCTACACCTTC
clone_size: few; j_call: TRBJ2-1; v_call: TRBV6-5; d_call: NA; cdr3_aa: CASTEAVKGHNEQFF; cdr3_nt: TGTGCCAGCACCGAGGCGGTCAAGGGGCACAATGAGCAGTTCTTC
clone_size: once; j_call: TRBJ1-1; v_call: TRBV10-3; d_call: NA; cdr3_aa: CAIRELDLDTPNTEAFF; cdr3_nt: TGTGCCATCAGGGAACTCGACCTGGACACACCAAACACTGAAGCTTTCTTT
clone_size: once; j_call: TRBJ2-2; v_call: TRBV5-1; d_call: NA; cdr3_aa: CASSSQGTGELFF; cdr3_nt: TGCGCCAGCAGCTCACAGGGTACCGGGGAGCTGTTTTTT
clone_size: NA; j_call: TRBJ1-1; v_call: TRBV19; d_call: NA; cdr3_aa: CASRDWSRNTEAFF; cdr3_nt: TGTGCCAGTAGGGACTGGTCCAGGAACACTGAAGCTTTCTTT
clone_size: NA; j_call: TRBJ1-5; v_call: TRBV24-1; d_call: TRBD1; cdr3_aa: CATSVTGGSNQPQHF; cdr3_nt: TGTGCCACCAGTGTAACAGGGGGAAGCAATCAGCCCCAGCATTTT
clone_size: once; j_call: TRBJ2-5; v_call: TRBV4-1; d_call: TRBD2; cdr3_aa: CASSQEDRGGGPLTQYF; cdr3_nt: TGCGCCAGCAGCCAAGAGGATAGGGGCGGGGGGCCCTTGACCCAGTACTTC
clone_size: NA; j_call: TRBJ1-1; v_call: TRBV9; d_call: TRBD1; cdr3_aa: CASSPRTGMNTEAFF; cdr3_nt: TGTGCCAGCAGCCCGCGGACAGGGATGAACACTGAAGCTTTCTTT
clone_size: NA; j_call: TRBJ1-5; v_call: TRBV29-1; d_call: NA; cdr3_aa: CSVGQNDQPQHF; cdr3_nt: TGCAGCGTTGGACAGAATGATCAGCCCCAGCATTTT
clone_size: NA; j_call: TRBJ2-7; v_call: TRBV29-1; d_call: TRBD1; cdr3_aa: CSVEDRTGSHEQYF; cdr3_nt: TGCAGCGTTGAAGATCGGACAGGGTCCCACGAGCAGTACTTC
clone_size: NA; j_call: TRBJ1-1; v_call: TRBV5-1; d_call: TRBD1; cdr3_aa: CASSHRQGNTEAFF; cdr3_nt: TGCGCCAGCAGCCATCGACAGGGGAACACTGAAGCTTTCTTT
clone_size: NA; j_call: TRBJ2-5; v_call: TRBV14; d_call: TRBD2; cdr3_aa: CASSQERGWASGIQYF; cdr3_nt: TGTGCCAGCAGCCAAGAAAGAGGATGGGCAAGCGGGATCCAGTACTTC
clone_size: NA; j_call: TRBJ2-5; v_call: TRBV7-2; d_call: NA; cdr3_aa: CASSPGRGETQYF; cdr3_nt: TGTGCCAGCAGCCCCGGTCGGGGAGAGACCCAGTACTTC
clone_size: NA; j_call: TRBJ2-3; v_call: TRBV6-2/TRBV6-3; d_call: TRBD2; cdr3_aa: CASSYPAGGHADTQYF; cdr3_nt: TGTGCCAGCAGTTATCCCGCGGGGGGGCATGCAGATACGCAGTATTTT
clone_size: NA; j_call: TRBJ1-2; v_call: TRBV3-1/TRBV3-2; d_call: NA; cdr3_aa: CASSQERGGTANYGYTF; cdr3_nt: TGTGCCAGCAGCCAAGAGCGGGGGGGAACCGCCAACTATGGCTACACCTTC
clone_size: NA; j_call: TRBJ2-5; v_call: TRBV7-9; d_call: TRBD1; cdr3_aa: CASSPGQGHQETQYF; cdr3_nt: TGTGCCAGCAGCCCGGGACAGGGGCACCAAGAGACCCAGTACTTC
clone_size: NA; j_call: TRBJ1-3; v_call: TRBV5-1; d_call: NA; cdr3_aa: CASSPGAGNTIYF; cdr3_nt: TGCGCCAGCAGCCCGGGGGCTGGAAACACCATATATTTT
clone_size: once; j_call: TRBJ1-6; v_call: TRBV3-1/TRBV3-2; d_call: TRBD1; cdr3_aa: CASSQGQGRHSPLHF; cdr3_nt: TGTGCCAGCAGCCAGGGACAGGGGCGCCATTCACCCCTCCACTTT
clone_size: few; j_call: TRBJ1-1; v_call: TRBV5-5; d_call: NA; cdr3_aa: CASSSYRALSTEAFF; cdr3_nt: TGTGCCAGCAGCTCCTACAGGGCCTTGAGTACTGAAGCTTTCTTT
clone_size: few; j_call: TRBJ2-7; v_call: TRBV6-5; d_call: NA; cdr3_aa: CASSYMQGPYEQYF; cdr3_nt: TGTGCCAGCAGTTACATGCAGGGGCCCTACGAGCAGTACTTC
clone_size: NA; j_call: TRBJ1-2; v_call: TRBV13; d_call: NA; cdr3_aa: CASSLKGYYYGYTF; cdr3_nt: TGTGCCAGCAGCTTGAAGGGGTATTACTATGGCTACACCTTC
clone_size: NA; j_call: TRBJ2-5; v_call: TRBV11-2; d_call: TRBD1; cdr3_aa: CASSRYPGQGEETQYF; cdr3_nt: TGTGCCAGCAGCCGCTATCCGGGACAGGGGGAGGAGACCCAGTACTTC
clone_size: once; j_call: TRBJ1-5; v_call: TRBV25-1; d_call: NA; cdr3_aa: CASSVDISNQPQHF; cdr3_nt: TGTGCCAGCAGTGTCGACATTAGCAATCAGCCCCAGCATTTT
clone_size: NA; j_call: TRBJ2-2; v_call: TRBV7-9; d_call: TRBD2; cdr3_aa: CASLLAGLQNTGELFF; cdr3_nt: TGTGCCAGCCTACTAGCGGGGCTCCAGAACACCGGGGAGCTGTTTTTT
clone_size: NA; j_call: TRBJ2-1; v_call: TRBV9; d_call: NA; cdr3_aa: CASSVSRWAGSSSEQFF; cdr3_nt: TGTGCCAGCAGCGTGTCGCGGTGGGCGGGGAGCTCGAGCGAGCAGTTCTTC
clone_size: NA; j_call: TRBJ1-5; v_call: TRBV5-1; d_call: NA; cdr3_aa: CASSLRGGRNQPQHF; cdr3_nt: TGCGCCAGCAGCTTGAGGGGTGGGCGCAATCAGCCCCAGCATTTT
clone_size: once; j_call: TRBJ1-1; v_call: TRBV14; d_call: NA; cdr3_aa: CASTQDLNTEAFF; cdr3_nt: TGTGCCAGCACTCAGGACTTGAACACTGAAGCTTTCTTT
clone_size: NA; j_call: TRBJ1-2; v_call: TRBV12-3/TRBV12-4; d_call: NA; cdr3_aa: CASSLGQLYGYTF; cdr3_nt: TGTGCCAGCAGTTTAGGACAGCTCTATGGCTACACCTTC
clone_size: NA; j_call: TRBJ2-3; v_call: TRBV6-6; d_call: TRBD2; cdr3_aa: CASSYTRPGGDTQYF; cdr3_nt: TGTGCCAGCAGTTACACCCGGCCCGGGGGGGATACGCAGTATTTT
clone_size: NA; j_call: TRBJ1-2; v_call: TRBV5-6; d_call: TRBD1; cdr3_aa: CASSLVPPGTGYGYTF; cdr3_nt: TGTGCCAGCAGCTTGGTTCCTCCAGGGACAGGCTATGGCTACACCTTC
clone_size: NA; j_call: TRBJ1-1; v_call: TRBV9; d_call: NA; cdr3_aa: CASSVSVNTEAFF; cdr3_nt: TGTGCCAGCAGCGTTTCAGTTAACACTGAAGCTTTCTTT
clone_size: few; j_call: TRBJ1-2; v_call: TRBV15; d_call: TRBD1; cdr3_aa: CATSRVTGNYGYTF; cdr3_nt: TGTGCCACCAGCAGGGTGACAGGGAACTATGGCTACACCTTC
clone_size: NA; j_call: TRBJ1-5; v_call: TRBV19; d_call: NA; cdr3_aa: CASSIRQGQPQHF; cdr3_nt: TGTGCCAGTAGTATTCGTCAGGGACAGCCCCAGCATTTT
clone_size: NA; j_call: TRBJ1-1; v_call: TRBV27; d_call: NA; cdr3_aa: CASSLSTGITEAFF; cdr3_nt: TGTGCCAGCAGTCTCTCTACAGGGATCACTGAAGCTTTCTTT
clone_size: once; j_call: TRBJ2-3; v_call: TRBV7-8; d_call: NA; cdr3_aa: CASSGGAVNTQYF; cdr3_nt: TGTGCCAGCAGCGGGGGGGCAGTAAATACGCAGTATTTT
clone_size: NA; j_call: TRBJ2-3; v_call: TRBV29-1; d_call: NA; cdr3_aa: CSARSRGSTDTQYF; cdr3_nt: TGCAGCGCCAGATCCCGGGGATCCACAGATACGCAGTATTTT
clone_size: many; j_call: TRBJ2-1; v_call: TRBV5-1; d_call: NA; cdr3_aa: CASSPTPGTNEQFF; cdr3_nt: TGCGCCAGCAGCCCCACACCGGGAACCAATGAGCAGTTCTTC
clone_size: NA; j_call: TRBJ1-1; v_call: TRBV5-6; d_call: NA; cdr3_aa: CASSWGLREGSEAFF; cdr3_nt: TGTGCCAGCAGCTGGGGACTGAGAGAGGGGTCTGAAGCTTTCTTT
clone_size: once; j_call: TRBJ1-1; v_call: TRBV6-2/TRBV6-3; d_call: TRBD1; cdr3_aa: CASSHSRGHTEAFF; cdr3_nt: TGTGCCAGCAGCCACTCAAGGGGGCACACTGAAGCTTTCTTT
clone_size: once; j_call: TRBJ1-2; v_call: TRBV29-1; d_call: TRBD1; cdr3_aa: CSASTGDGYTF; cdr3_nt: TGCAGCGCCTCTACAGGGGATGGCTACACCTTC
clone_size: NA; j_call: TRBJ1-4; v_call: TRBV2; d_call: NA; cdr3_aa: CASTLTAGREKLFF; cdr3_nt: TGTGCCAGCACCCTGACGGCGGGGCGGGAAAAACTGTTTTTT
clone_size: NA; j_call: TRBJ1-1; v_call: TRBV5-1; d_call: NA; cdr3_aa: CASSSTGDTEAFF; cdr3_nt: TGCGCCAGCAGCTCTACGGGGGACACTGAAGCTTTCTTT
clone_size: NA; j_call: TRBJ1-6; v_call: TRBV12-3/TRBV12-4; d_call: NA; cdr3_aa: CASGSGDSPLHF; cdr3_nt: TGTGCCAGCGGATCGGGGGATTCACCCCTCCACTTT
clone_size: NA; j_call: TRBJ2-2; v_call: TRBV3-1/TRBV3-2; d_call: NA; cdr3_aa: CASSQVSAAGELFF; cdr3_nt: TGTGCCAGCAGCCAAGTATCAGCGGCCGGGGAGCTGTTTTTT
clone_size: NA; j_call: TRBJ1-5; v_call: TRBV27; d_call: TRBD1; cdr3_aa: CASRPLTGTGPNQPQHF; cdr3_nt: TGTGCCAGCAGACCTCTGACCGGGACAGGGCCCAATCAGCCCCAGCATTTT
clone_size: NA; j_call: TRBJ1-1; v_call: TRBV5-5; d_call: NA; cdr3_aa: CASSFRFFRTGNTEAFF; cdr3_nt: TGTGCCAGCAGCTTTCGTTTCTTTCGCACAGGGAACACTGAAGCTTTCTTT